This T cell receptor beta chain was recorded in a study of T cells in Graves' hyperthyroidism and ophthalmopathy. Regarding the study as a whole: Model predictions of ophthalmopathy came a median roughly 6.4 months before onset.

The CDR3 regions of TCR beta were amplified from RNA transcripts. Initially, a first-round RT-PCR of the TCR CDR3 employed the HTBI primer set. TCRdb re-derived calls from the multiplex PCR reads in MiXCR, one entry per CDR3 protein. This table holds hundreds of thousands of distinct CDR3 sequences, 12% to 15% found once. The CDR3 sequence is 13 residues long. V lost 8 bases and J lost 3; bases outside the gene matches: 3. Germline V gene data show CDR1 as MDHEN and CDR2 as SYDVKM. The table lists this clonotype with many counts. Its target is unknown. Patients with uncontrolled infections, other autoimmune diseases, pregnancy or lactation were excluded.

This clonotype was obtained from a woman aged 40 to 49 with Graves' hyperthyroidism. The source material was blood. V usage is TRBV28 and J usage is TRBJ2-7; 11 bases align to TRBD2. As DNA, the CDR3 is TGTGCCAGCGGGACTAGCGGAAGCTACGAGCAGTACTTC. Its protein is CASGTSGSYEQYF.